These T cell receptor beta chains were read from a single sample in a study of blood T cell repertoires in COVID-19. The table came from immunoSEQ multiplex PCR; TCRdb's copy has only in-frame clones and leaves some out. The sample includes about 46,000 clones, 75% to 90% seen only once; the top ten take roughly 15%. Sample: peripheral blood. Receptors were obtained from a human donor in a cohort sampled during active COVID-19. Each CDR3 is given with its conserved first and last residue. The D gene is left open where the match is weak. Size values are once, few and many counts, or a class for expanded clones, and some rows have none.

j_gene | abundance | v_gene | d_gene | CDR3nt | CDR3aa
TRBJ1-1 | NA | TRBV9 | TRBD1 | TGTGCCAGCAGCGGCGGGACAGGGATTAACACTGAAGCTTTCTTT | CASSGGTGINTEAFF
TRBJ2-7 | NA | TRBV6-1 | NA | TGTGCCAGCAGTGAATTCCAGAACGAGCAGTACTTC | CASSEFQNEQYF
TRBJ2-3 | NA | TRBV14 | NA | TGTGCCAGCAGCCAGAAGAGGGACTGGGTGGATACGCAGTATTTT | CASSQKRDWVDTQYF
TRBJ1-3 | NA | TRBV6-5 | NA | TGTGCCAGCTTACCCATGGCAGGGCGAAACACCATATATTTT | CASLPMAGRNTIYF
TRBJ2-1 | NA | TRBV12-3/TRBV12-4 | NA | TGTGCCAGCAGTTTGGGCGATGAGCAGTTCTTC | CASSLGDEQFF
TRBJ2-4 | NA | TRBV7-2 | NA | TGTGCCAGCAGCTTACAAAACACGAGACTAGCCAAAAACATTCAGTACTTC | CASSLQNTRLAKNIQYF
TRBJ2-1 | NA | TRBV4-1 | TRBD1 | TGCGCCAGCAGCCAAGTCTCGGGACAGGCATATGAGCAGTTCTTC | CASSQVSGQAYEQFF
TRBJ1-2 | NA | TRBV4-1 | TRBD1 | TGCGCCAGCAGCCCTAACGACAGGGGACCCCTCTGGAATGGCTACACCTTC | CASSPNDRGPLWNGYTF
TRBJ2-1 | large | TRBV18 | TRBD1 | TGTGCCAGCTCACCAATCGAGGGACAGGGGGCTATCTATGAGCAGTTCTTC | CASSPIEGQGAIYEQFF
TRBJ2-7 | NA | TRBV19 | TRBD2 | TGTGCCTCTTCAGGGCTAGCGGATTCCTACGAGCAGTACTTC | CASSGLADSYEQYF
TRBJ1-2 | NA | TRBV18 | TRBD1 | TGTGCCAGCTCATCAACAGGGGGAGTTAGTGAGAGCTACACCTTC | CASSSTGGVSESYTF
TRBJ2-2 | NA | TRBV5-1 | TRBD1 | TGCGCCAGCAGCTTCACCGGGACAGGGGCCACCGGGGAGCTGTTTTTT | CASSFTGTGATGELFF
TRBJ1-6 | NA | TRBV3-1/TRBV3-2 | NA | TGTGCCAGCAGCCAAGGGGGCATTGGGTCACCCCTCCACTTT | CASSQGGIGSPLHF
TRBJ1-2 | NA | TRBV9 | NA | TGTGCCAGCAGCGTAGCGGCGCAGACTTTGCGAGGCTACACCTTC | CASSVAAQTLRGYTF
TRBJ2-7 | NA | TRBV7-2 | NA | TGTGCCAGCAGTCGTTCTAAAGGGGGAGGGCCTTACGAGCAGTACTTC | CASSRSKGGGPYEQYF
TRBJ1-1 | NA | TRBV4-1 | NA | TGCGCCAGCAGCTATTTAGTCCCACAGGGCACTGAAGCTTTCTTT | CASSYLVPQGTEAFF
TRBJ2-7 | NA | TRBV27 | TRBD2 | TGTGCCAGCACTGGGAGGGACTCCTACGAGCAGTACTTC | CASTGRDSYEQYF
TRBJ2-7 | NA | TRBV28 | TRBD1 | TGTGCCAGCAGTTTCCGGGACAGCTACGAGCAGTACTTC | CASSFRDSYEQYF
TRBJ2-5 | NA | TRBV9 | TRBD2 | TGTGCCAGCAGCGTGGGACTAGCGGGGGGGGCCCGAGAGACCCAGTACTTC | CASSVGLAGGARETQYF
TRBJ2-3 | NA | TRBV7-6 | TRBD1 | TGTGCCAGCAGCACGGACAGGCCGAGCACAGATACGCAGTATTTT | CASSTDRPSTDTQYF
TRBJ1-1 | NA | TRBV9 | NA | TGTGCCAGCAGCGTCAATGGGGGGGCGGGAGCTTTCTTT | CASSVNGGAGAFF
TRBJ2-7 | NA | TRBV27 | NA | TGTGCCAGCAACGGGTGGCAGGGCAACTCCTACGAGCAGTACTTC | CASNGWQGNSYEQYF
TRBJ1-4 | NA | TRBV2 | TRBD1 | TGTGCCAGCAGGGCCAACAGGGGGCGAGAGGCGATTAATGAAAAACTGTTTTTT | CASRANRGREAINEKLFF
TRBJ2-7 | once | TRBV19 | TRBD2 | TGTGCCAGTAGTCCTTACGGGGGGACCTCCTACGAGCAGTACTTC | CASSPYGGTSYEQYF
TRBJ2-6 | NA | TRBV4-2 | NA | TGTGCCAGCAGCCAAAAAACAGGGTCCGGGGCCAACGTCCTGACTTTC | CASSQKTGSGANVLTF
TRBJ1-3 | once | TRBV7-2 | NA | TGTGCCAGCAGCTTACCAGGCTCTGGAAACACCATATATTTT | CASSLPGSGNTIYF
TRBJ2-5 | NA | TRBV7-6 | NA | TGTGCCAGCAGCTTAGTGCCAGGAGGGGAGACCCAGTACTTC | CASSLVPGGETQYF
TRBJ2-3 | NA | TRBV9 | TRBD2 | TGTGCCAGCAGCCCAAGACTAGCGCCAGATACGCAGTATTTT | CASSPRLAPDTQYF